This T cell receptor (beta chain) was captured by sequencing in a study of regulatory T cells in long-lasting Graves disease. Across the study: Positivity for TSH receptor antibodies plus over 5 years of antithyroid drugs meant persistent Graves' disease.

The time point denotes: persistent/refractory GD, antithyroid drugs over 5 years with positive TRAb. PBMC-derived RNA was used for the TCR library. As a group, patients came from one endocrinology department in Xi'an, China. Libraries of TCR beta came from iRepertoire HTBI primers plus Arm-PCR of CDR3 regions. TCRdb itself ran the multiplex PCR reads through MiXCR, one entry per CDR3 protein. The repertoire includes some 420,000 distinct CDR3 sequences, approximately 22% of them detected once, and approximately 14% sits in the top ten. This CDR3 contains 14 residues. Trimming removed 2 bases at V and 4 bases at J, with 11 bases between. The germline gives CDR1 LGHDT, CDR2 YNNKEL (reference sequence). This clonotype came up a few times.

The clonotype comes from a female donor with Graves disease. This specimen was peripheral blood mononuclear cells (PBMCs), taken when the disease was refractory, from a patient treated with antithyroid drugs. V usage is TRBV3-1 and J usage is TRBJ1-2; D not resolved. CDR3 sequence: CASSQQLLSYGYTF. CDR3 DNA: TGTGCCAGCAGCCAACAGCTCCTTTCCTATGGCTACACCTTC.